This entry lists 18 T cell receptor beta chains sequenced from one sample in a study of breast tumors, draining lymph nodes, adjacent tissues. TCRdb re-called the multiplex PCR reads through MiXCR, storing one row per CDR3 protein. Of about 230,000 distinct CDR3 sequences in the sample, about 32% were seen once. Breast cancer patients provided tissue from their axillary draining lymph nodes. The sample consisted of axillary lymph node tissue. The origin of the receptors is a female donor with breast cancer. Some clones in this sample may be carry-over from other donors' samples.

The chain recombines TRBV15 with TRBJ1-3, with 7 nucleotides matching TRBD1. This CDR3 has 16 residues. The germline CDR1 and CDR2 sequences are LNHNV and YYDKDF (reference sequence). The junction had 6 bases not matched to a gene; V was cut back by 4 bases and J by 0 bases. CDR3: CATSTRTGLSGNTIYF. The CDR3 nucleotides are TGTGCCACCAGCACCAGGACAGGCCTCTCTGGAAACACCATATATTTT.

This clonotype has ten or more counts. This sequence joins TRBV18 and TRBJ2-7; the D gene is possibly TRBD1 (6 bases). Trimming pared 2 bases from V and 2 bases from J, leaving 10 bases between. The CDR3 has 14 residues. The germline gives CDR1 KGHSH, CDR2 LQKENI. CDR3 region: CASSPRTAAYEQYF. DNA for the CDR3: TGTGCCAGCTCACCAAGGACAGCCGCCTACGAGCAGTACTTC.

The chain links TRBV9 to TRBJ1-2; 9 nucleotides align to TRBD1. CDR1 and CDR2 (germline): SGDLS, YYNGEE. V dropped 4 bases and J dropped 8; count of bases not matched to a gene: 6. This CDR3 is built from 13 residues. The CDR3 sequence: CASSLRTGEGYTF. CDR3 nucleotide sequence: TGTGCCAGCAGCCTGAGGACAGGGGAAGGCTACACCTTC.

This clonotype was picked up many times. CDR3 nucleotide sequence: TGTGCCAGTAGTACTGCAGGGGGCGTCTATGGCTACACCTTC. Translated, it gives CASSTAGGVYGYTF. This chain joins TRBV19 and TRBJ1-2, with 8 bases that match TRBD1. This CDR3 has 14 residues. CDR1 and CDR2 (germline): LNHDA, SQIVND (reference sequence). V lost 4 bases, J lost 4 bases, and 5 bases stayed unmatched.

Many counts were recorded for this clonotype. This chain links TRBV28 with TRBJ1-2, with D unresolved. Deletions cut 6 bases from V and 4 bases from J, with 12 bases between. The CDR3 extends over 13 amino acids. Germline V lookup: CDR1 MDHEN, CDR2 SYDVKM. This CDR3 is CASRGTPSYGYTF. In DNA, the CDR3 is TGTGCCAGCAGGGGAACACCATCCTATGGCTACACCTTC.

This clonotype has a count of ten or more. V usage is TRBV7-8 and J usage is TRBJ2-5, with D perhaps assigned TRBD1 or TRBD2 (5 bases each). The CDR3 runs 12 residues. With 6 bases removed from V and 4 bases from J, the gap between germline ends came to 9 bases. Germline V gene sequence: CDR1 SGHVS, CDR2 FQNEAQ. The CDR3 spells CASRLGVETQYF. CDR3 bases: TGTGCCAGCAGGCTGGGGGTAGAGACCCAGTACTTC.

This clonotype was counted ten times or more. A read error may explain this, as a much larger clone is one base away. The chain joins TRBV2 to TRBJ1-2; D possibly corresponds to TRBD1 (6 bases). This CDR3 has 15 amino acids. Per germline, CDR1 SNHLY and CDR2 FYNNEI. With 11 bases removed from V and 4 bases from J, the gap between germline ends came to 23 bases. The CDR3 is CAGPRNREQSYGYTF. Here the CDR3 DNA reads TGTGCCGGACCGAGGAACAGGGAGCAAAGCTATGGCTACACCTTC.

At least ten counts were recorded for this clonotype. The chain recombines TRBV9 with TRBJ2-5, with D possibly matching TRBD1 (6 bases). V shed 0 bases and J shed 4 bases, with 13 bases lying between them. Germline CDR1 reads SGDLS; CDR2 reads YYNGEE. This CDR3 has 15 residues. CDR3 DNA: TGTGCCAGCAGCGTAGAACAGGGAGAGATAGAGACCCAGTACTTC. Encoded protein: CASSVEQGEIETQYF.

This clonotype was counted at least ten times. The rearrangement uses TRBV19 and TRBJ1-5; D unresolved. Germline assignment: CDR1 LNHDA and CDR2 SQIVND (reference sequence). The CDR3 covers 13 residues. Trimming shortened V by 3 bases and J by 3 bases, and 6 bases separated the two germline ends. CDR3 amino acids: CASSMSINQPQHF. The CDR3 DNA sequence: TGTGCCAGTAGTATGAGTATCAATCAGCCCCAGCATTTT.

This clonotype was recorded at least ten times. This chain links TRBV4-3 with TRBJ2-2; the D is unclear. This CDR3 has 14 amino acids. Germline V gene sequence: CDR1 LGHNA, CDR2 YSLEER. V was clipped by 3 bases and J by 6 bases, with 11 bases between them. CDR3 protein: CASSHPTSPGELFF. CDR3 coding DNA: TGCGCCAGCAGCCATCCCACTTCTCCCGGGGAGCTGTTTTTT.

A word on this clonotype: Since a much larger clone is just one base distant, this may be a read error. The chain employs TRBV20-1 and TRBJ2-1; TRBD2 aligns across 7 bases. This CDR3 has 17 amino acids. Germline V gene sequence: CDR1 DFQATT, CDR2 SNEGSKA (reference sequence). V gave up 8 bases and J gave up 9 bases; unmatched junction bases: 25. As DNA, the CDR3 is TGCAGTTACCCACCCGCGAGCGGGACTACCGGGACGGGTGAGCAGTTCTTC. Protein sequence: CSYPPASGTTGTGEQFF.

The chain links TRBV20-1 to TRBJ2-3; 9 bases match TRBD2. The CDR3 length is 16 residues. The junction had 8 bases not matched to a gene; V was cut back by 4 bases and J by 0 bases. Germline V CDR1 and CDR2: DFQATT, SNEGSKA (reference sequence). DNA for the CDR3: TGCAGTGCTAACTTAGCGGGGGTTACTAGCACAGATACGCAGTATTTT. Translation: CSANLAGVTSTDTQYF.

This clonotype has at least ten counts. The J gene is TRBJ2-7, the V gene TRBV6-5; 9 nucleotides agree with TRBD2. CDR3 length: 15 amino acids. Germline trimming cut 5 bases from V and 7 bases from J; bases unmatched to any gene: 12. Germline assignment: CDR1 MNHEY and CDR2 SVGAGI. DNA for the CDR3: TGTGCCAGCAGTACCGGAACAGCGGGAGGAGGTGAGCAGTACTTC. This codes for CASSTGTAGGGEQYF.

This clonotype was picked up many times. The CDR3 sequence is CASSERGNNEQFF. The CDR3 DNA follows: TGTGCCAGCAGTGAACGCGGAAACAATGAGCAGTTCTTC. The chain recombines TRBV6-1 with TRBJ2-1; D ambiguous. The V and J ends lost 2 bases and 5 bases respectively, with 7 bases between them. There are 13 residues in the CDR3. Germline-derived CDR1 and CDR2 are MNHNS and SASEGT.

The table lists this clonotype with many counts. The V and J genes are TRBV5-1 and TRBJ1-5, with 9 bases that match TRBD1. CDR3 length equals 16 residues. The V gene's germline CDR1 is SGHRS and CDR2 YFSETQ. V trimming: 3 bases; J trimming: 2 bases; junction bases outside the gene matches: 6. The CDR3: CASSSGQGVRNQPQHF. CDR3 nucleotides: TGCGCCAGCAGCTCGGGACAGGGCGTGCGCAATCAGCCCCAGCATTTT. The whole variable domain, remainder taken from reference TRBV5-1 and TRBJ1-5, is KAGVTQTPRYLIKTRGQQVTLSCSPISGHRSVSWYQQTPGQGLQFLFEYFSETQRNKGNFPGRFSGRQFSNSRSEMNVSTLELGDSALYLCASSSGQGVRNQPQHFGDGTRLSIL.

At least ten counts were recorded for this clonotype. The chain has TRBV7-3 and TRBJ2-5; TRBD1 matches at 7 bases. Germline V gene data show CDR1 as SGHTA and CDR2 as FQGTGA. The V gene end was trimmed by 5 bases and the J gene end by 2 bases; junction bases not matched to a gene: 2. This CDR3 spans 13 amino acids. CDR3 nucleotide sequence: TGTGCCAGCAGCAGGGGGCTGCAAGAGACCCAGTACTTC. This translates into CASSRGLQETQYF.

The chain combines TRBV2 with TRBJ1-6; tentative D call: TRBD1 (5 bases). Per germline, CDR1 SNHLY and CDR2 FYNNEI. The CDR3 runs 14 residues. Trimming shortened V by 7 bases and J by 11 bases, and 18 bases separated the two germline ends. The CDR3 region has the DNA TGTGCCAGCAACGGGACTAGCGGGAGGACACCCCTCCACTTT. Its protein product is CASNGTSGRTPLHF.

The chain carries TRBV20-1 and TRBJ2-2, with 11 bases that match TRBD2. Germline trimming cut 7 bases from V and 1 base from J; bases unmatched to any gene: 8. CDR1 and CDR2 (germline): DFQATT, SNEGSKA (reference sequence). The CDR3 covers 16 residues. The CDR3 bases are TGCAGTGTTCGGACTAGCGGGTGCATGAACACCGGGGAGCTGTTTTTT. It encodes CSVRTSGCMNTGELFF.